Below are 3 T cell receptor beta chains sequenced from a single sample in a study of identifying expanded T cells in peripheral blood. Sequencing was performed with immunoSEQ multiplex PCR; in TCRdb, only in-frame clones are kept and a portion is missing. The table has 50,000 to 75,000 clones, about 90% seen once; the top ten hold around 4.6%. Sequencing was done on a sample of blood. The receptors were gathered from a person between 18 and 75 years old in good health.

J is TRBJ2-2 and V is TRBV7-6, with TRBD1 matching 11 bases. This CDR3 spans 15 amino acids. The J segment lost 6 bases and the V segment lost 6 bases, leaving 6 bases of the junction unmatched. CDR1 and CDR2 (germline): SGHVS, FNYEAQ. The CDR3, as DNA: TGTGCCAGCAGATACGGGACAGGGGGATCCGGGGAGCTGTTTTTT. Its translation is CASRYGTGGSGELFF. Drawing the rest from reference TRBV7-6 and TRBJ2-2, the complete variable domain is GAGVSQSPRYKVTKRGQDVALRCDPISGHVSLYWYRQALGQGPEFLTYFNYEAQQDKSGLPNDRFSAERPEGSISTLTIQRTEQRDSAMYRCASRYGTGGSGELFFGEGSRLTVL.

The V gene is TRBV28, the J gene TRBJ2-7, with D unresolved. Germline V lookup: CDR1 MDHEN, CDR2 SYDVKM. This CDR3 is 15 amino acids long. V was trimmed by 2 bases and J by 3 bases, leaving 14 bases between them. The CDR3 region is CASSLGRLTNYEQYF. The CDR3 coding sequence is TGTGCCAGCAGTTTAGGCCGGCTCACCAACTACGAGCAGTACTTC.

V gene TRBV7-9 combines with J gene TRBJ1-5; D is unclear. The CDR3 covers 13 residues. In germline, CDR1 is SEHNR, CDR2 FQNEAQ (reference sequence). V was pared by 0 bases and J by 3 bases, with 3 bases between. In DNA, the CDR3 is TGTGCCAGCAGCTTAGCCTACAATCAGCCCCAGCATTTT. This encodes CASSLAYNQPQHF.